Reported below is one TCR beta chain. Its target is unknown. This sample is part of a study of cytomegalovirus exposure and HLA in healthy donors. Points from the study as a whole: In vitro confirmation showed a few CMV-associated chains to be CMV antigen specific. Later analysis demonstrated an association between a missense DCLRE1C variant and TCR beta V- and J-gene trimming. HLA allele associations emerged for 16,951 TCR beta sequences in a later analysis, at 0.05 false discovery rate.

PCR was performed using 60 Vbeta and 13 Jbeta primers. Libraries were prepared by immunoSEQ multiplex PCR; TCRdb keeps only in-frame clonotypes and omits some of them. This table has over 80,000 clones, around four fifths appearing once. Trimming took 5 bases from V and 3 from J, leaving 12 bases between them. This CDR3 has 13 residues. CDR1 is SGHRS and CDR2 is YFSETQ in the germline V gene. The rearrangement links TRBV5-1 to TRBJ2-7, with unresolved D. The source of this sequence is a woman between 40 and 55 years old in good health and CMV-seronegative. Sequenced sample: PBMCs. CDR3 sequence reads: CASSSRRSYEQYF. Here the CDR3 DNA reads TGCGCCAGCAGTTCCCGACGGAGCTACGAGCAGTACTTC.